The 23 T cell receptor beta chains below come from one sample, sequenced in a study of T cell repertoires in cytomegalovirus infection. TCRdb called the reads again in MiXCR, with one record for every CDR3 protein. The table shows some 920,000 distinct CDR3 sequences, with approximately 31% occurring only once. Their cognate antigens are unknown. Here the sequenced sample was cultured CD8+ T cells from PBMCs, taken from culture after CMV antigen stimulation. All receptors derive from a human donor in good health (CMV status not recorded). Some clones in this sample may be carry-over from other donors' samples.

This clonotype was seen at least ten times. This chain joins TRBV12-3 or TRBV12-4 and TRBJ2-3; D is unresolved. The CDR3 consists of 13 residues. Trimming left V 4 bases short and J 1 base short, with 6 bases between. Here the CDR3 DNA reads TGTGCCAGCAGTTCGGTTGGCACAGATACGCAGTATTTT. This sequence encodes CASSSVGTDTQYF.

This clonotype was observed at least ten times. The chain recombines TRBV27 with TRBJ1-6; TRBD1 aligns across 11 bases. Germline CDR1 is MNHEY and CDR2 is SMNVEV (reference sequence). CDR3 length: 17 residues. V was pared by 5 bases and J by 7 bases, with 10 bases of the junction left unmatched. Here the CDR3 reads CASSRSGQGARNSPLHF. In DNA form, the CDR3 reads TGTGCCAGCAGTAGATCTGGACAGGGGGCGCGGAATTCACCCCTCCACTTT.

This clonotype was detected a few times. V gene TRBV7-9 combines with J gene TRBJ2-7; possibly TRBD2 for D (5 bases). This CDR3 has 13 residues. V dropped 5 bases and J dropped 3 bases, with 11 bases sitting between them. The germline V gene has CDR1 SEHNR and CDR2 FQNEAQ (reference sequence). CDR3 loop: CASSRARDYEQYF. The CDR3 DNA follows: TGTGCCAGCAGCCGAGCCCGGGACTACGAGCAGTACTTC.

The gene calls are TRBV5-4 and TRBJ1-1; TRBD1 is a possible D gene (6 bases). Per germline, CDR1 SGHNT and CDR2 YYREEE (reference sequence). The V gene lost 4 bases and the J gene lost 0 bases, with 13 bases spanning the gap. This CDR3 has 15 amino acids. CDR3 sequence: CASSLWTEMNTEAFF. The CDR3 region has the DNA TGTGCCAGCAGCCTCTGGACAGAGATGAACACTGAAGCTTTCTTT.

The CDR3 region is CASNFGQGNNQPQHF. DNA for the CDR3: TGTGCCAGCAATTTCGGCCAGGGGAATAATCAGCCCCAGCATTTT. The rearrangement links TRBV27 to TRBJ1-5, with D possibly matching TRBD1 (6 bases). The ends were cut back, 7 bases at V and 4 bases at J, with 17 bases in the middle. CDR3 length: 15 amino acids. Germline CDR1 is MNHEY and CDR2 is SMNVEV (reference sequence).

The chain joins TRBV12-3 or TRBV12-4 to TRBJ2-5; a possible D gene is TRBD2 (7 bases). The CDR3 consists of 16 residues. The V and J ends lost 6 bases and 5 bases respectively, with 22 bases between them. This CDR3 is CASRLLGLEGGETQYF. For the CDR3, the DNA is TGTGCCAGCAGGCTCTTGGGGCTGGAGGGGGGGGAGACCCAGTACTTC.

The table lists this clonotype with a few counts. The CDR3 coding sequence is TGTGCCAGCAGTGAGCCGACAGGGGACTACGAGCAGTACTTC. As protein: CASSEPTGDYEQYF. The rearrangement joins TRBV6-1 to TRBJ2-7, with 8 positions matching TRBD1. V shed 3 bases, J shed 3 bases, and the junction held 4 bases outside the gene matches. Per germline, CDR1 MNHNS and CDR2 SASEGT. CDR3 length: 14 amino acids.

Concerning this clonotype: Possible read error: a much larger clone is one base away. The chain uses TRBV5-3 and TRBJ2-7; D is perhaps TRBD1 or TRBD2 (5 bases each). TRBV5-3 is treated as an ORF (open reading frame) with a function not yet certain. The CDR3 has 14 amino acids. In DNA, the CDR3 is TGTGCCAGCAGCTTGGTAGTAGTGGGGGACGAGCAGTACTTC. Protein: CASSLVVVGDEQYF.

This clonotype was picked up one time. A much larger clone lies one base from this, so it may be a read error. The CDR3 nucleotides read TGTGTCAGCAGCGCGCGATGGGTCACCGGGGAGCTGTTTTTT. Encoded protein: CVSSARWVTGELFF. The chain employs TRBV7-9 and TRBJ2-2, with no clear D. CDR3 length: 14 residues. Germline-derived CDR1 and CDR2 are SEHNR and FQNEAQ (reference sequence).

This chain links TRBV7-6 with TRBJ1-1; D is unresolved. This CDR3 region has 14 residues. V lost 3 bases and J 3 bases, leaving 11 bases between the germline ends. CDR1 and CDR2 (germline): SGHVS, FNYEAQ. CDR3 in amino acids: CASSFAWGDTEAFF. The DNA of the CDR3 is TGTGCCAGCAGCTTCGCGTGGGGTGACACTGAAGCTTTCTTT.

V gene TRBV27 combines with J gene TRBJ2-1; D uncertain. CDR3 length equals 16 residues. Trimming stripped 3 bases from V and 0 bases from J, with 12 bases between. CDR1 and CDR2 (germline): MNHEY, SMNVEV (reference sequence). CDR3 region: CASSLPGRRSYNEQFF. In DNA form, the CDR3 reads TGTGCCAGCAGTTTGCCGGGCAGGCGCTCCTACAATGAGCAGTTCTTC.

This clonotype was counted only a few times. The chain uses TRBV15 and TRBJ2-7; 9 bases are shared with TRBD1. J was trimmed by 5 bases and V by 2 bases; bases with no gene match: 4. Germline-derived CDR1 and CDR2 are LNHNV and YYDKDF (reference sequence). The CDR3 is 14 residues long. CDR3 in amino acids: CATSRMGQGHEQYV. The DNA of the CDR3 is TGTGCCACCAGCAGAATGGGACAGGGCCACGAGCAGTACGTC.

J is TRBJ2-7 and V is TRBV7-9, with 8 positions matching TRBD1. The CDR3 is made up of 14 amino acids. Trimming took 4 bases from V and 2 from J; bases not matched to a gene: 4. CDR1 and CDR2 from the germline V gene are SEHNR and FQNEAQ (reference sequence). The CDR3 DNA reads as TGTGCCAGCAGCTCGACAGGGGCAGCCTACGAGCAGTACTTC. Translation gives CASSSTGAAYEQYF.

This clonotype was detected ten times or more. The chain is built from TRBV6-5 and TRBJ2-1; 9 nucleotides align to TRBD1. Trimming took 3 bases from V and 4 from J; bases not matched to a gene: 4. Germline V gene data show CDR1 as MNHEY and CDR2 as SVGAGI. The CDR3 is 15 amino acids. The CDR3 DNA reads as TGTGCCAGCAGTTATTCTGGACAGGGGTACAATGAGCAGTTCTTC. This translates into CASSYSGQGYNEQFF.

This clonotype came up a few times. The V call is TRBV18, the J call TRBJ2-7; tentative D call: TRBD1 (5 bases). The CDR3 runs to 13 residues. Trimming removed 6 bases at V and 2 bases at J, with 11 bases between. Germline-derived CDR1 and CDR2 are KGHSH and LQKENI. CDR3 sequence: CASSDDRTYEQYV. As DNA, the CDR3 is TGTGCCAGCTCCGACGACAGAACCTACGAGCAGTACGTC.

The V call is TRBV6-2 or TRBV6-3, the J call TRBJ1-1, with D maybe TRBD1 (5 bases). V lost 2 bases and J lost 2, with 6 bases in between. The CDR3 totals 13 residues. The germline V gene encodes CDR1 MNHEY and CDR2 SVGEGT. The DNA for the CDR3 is TGTGCCAGCAGTTACCGGGACAACACTGAAGCTTTCTTT. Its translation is CASSYRDNTEAFF.

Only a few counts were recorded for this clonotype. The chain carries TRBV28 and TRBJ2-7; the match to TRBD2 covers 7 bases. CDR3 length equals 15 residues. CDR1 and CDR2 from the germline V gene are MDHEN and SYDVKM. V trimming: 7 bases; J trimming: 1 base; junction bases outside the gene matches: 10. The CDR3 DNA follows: TGTGCCAGCACCTTGGGGAGGGGCTCTTCCTACGAGCAGTACGTC. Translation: CASTLGRGSSYEQYV.

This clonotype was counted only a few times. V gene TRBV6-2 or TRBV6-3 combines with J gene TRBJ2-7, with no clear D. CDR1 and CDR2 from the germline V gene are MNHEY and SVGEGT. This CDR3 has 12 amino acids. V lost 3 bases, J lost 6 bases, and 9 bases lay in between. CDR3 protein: CASSYSPVEQYV. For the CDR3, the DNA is TGTGCCAGCAGTTATTCCCCGGTCGAGCAGTACGTC.

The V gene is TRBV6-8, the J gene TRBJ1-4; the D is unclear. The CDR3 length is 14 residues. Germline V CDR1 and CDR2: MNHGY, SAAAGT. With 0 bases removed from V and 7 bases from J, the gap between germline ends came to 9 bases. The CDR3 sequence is CASSYSGDGEKLFF. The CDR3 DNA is TGTGCCAGCAGTTACTCGGGCGATGGTGAAAAACTGTTTTTT.

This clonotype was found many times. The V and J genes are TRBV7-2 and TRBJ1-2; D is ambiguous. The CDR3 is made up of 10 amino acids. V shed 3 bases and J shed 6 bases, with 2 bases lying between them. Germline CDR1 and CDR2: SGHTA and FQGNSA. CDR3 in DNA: TGTGCCAGCAGCTTTAATGGCTACACCTTC. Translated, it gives CASSFNGYTF.

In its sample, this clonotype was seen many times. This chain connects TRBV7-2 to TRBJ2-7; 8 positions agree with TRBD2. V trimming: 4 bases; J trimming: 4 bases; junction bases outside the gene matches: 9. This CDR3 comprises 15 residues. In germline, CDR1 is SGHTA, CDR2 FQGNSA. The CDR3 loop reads CASSWGGGGSYEQYF. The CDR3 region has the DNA TGTGCCAGCAGCTGGGGCGGCGGGGGGTCTTACGAGCAGTACTTC.

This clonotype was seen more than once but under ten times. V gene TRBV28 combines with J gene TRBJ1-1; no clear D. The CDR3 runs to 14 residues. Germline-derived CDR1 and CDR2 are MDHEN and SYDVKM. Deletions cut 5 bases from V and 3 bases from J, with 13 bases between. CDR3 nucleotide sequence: TGTGCCAGCAGTGGTCTTCTGAAGGACACTGAAGCTTTCTTT. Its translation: CASSGLLKDTEAFF.

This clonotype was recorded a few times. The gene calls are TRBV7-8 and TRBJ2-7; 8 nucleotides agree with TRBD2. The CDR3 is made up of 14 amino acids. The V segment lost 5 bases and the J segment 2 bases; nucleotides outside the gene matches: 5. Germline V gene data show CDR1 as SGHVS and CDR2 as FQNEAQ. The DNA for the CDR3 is TGTGCCAGCAGCCCCAGCGGGAGAGCCTACGAGCAGTACTTC. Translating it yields CASSPSGRAYEQYF.